This TCR beta chain was documented in a study of T cell responses to AZD1222 COVID-19 vaccine. CDR3 size: 16 residues. Trimming took 3 bases from V and 1 from J; bases not matched to a gene: 8. Germline V gene data show CDR1 as KGHSH and CDR2 as LQKENI. Measured with immunoSEQ multiplex PCR; TCRdb has only the in-frame clones, and not every one. The sample yields tens of thousands of clones, more than 80% seen once. The sequences come from peripheral blood, collected on day 0 of AZD1222 vaccination. This chain connects TRBV18 to TRBJ1-1; the match to TRBD1 covers 7 bases. This TCR was recovered from an adult in good health. The CDR3: CASSPGQAEGNTEAFF. The CDR3 nucleotides are TGTGCCAGCTCACCCGGACAGGCTGAAGGGAACACTGAAGCTTTCTTT. The full variable domain, with the rest looked up from reference TRBV18 and TRBJ1-1, is NAGVMQNPRHLVRRRGQEARLRCSPMKGHSHVYWYRQLPEEGLKFMVYLQKENIIDESGMPKERFSAEFPKEGPSILRIQQVVRGDSAAYFCASSPGQAEGNTEAFFGQGTRLTVV.